These 22 T cell receptor beta chains came from one sample sequenced in a study of T cells in Graves' hyperthyroidism and ophthalmopathy. TCR beta CDR3 regions were amplified from RNA transcripts. Primed by the HTBI set, a first-round RT-PCR was run on the TCR CDR3. MiXCR, applied by TCRdb to the multiplex PCR reads, yields one record per CDR3 protein. Among hundreds of thousands of distinct CDR3 sequences, about 16% were seen once, and the ten largest hold 3% to 4%. Sequencing input: blood. The receptor source for this set is a woman younger than 45 with Graves' hyperthyroidism.

The chain recombines TRBV19 with TRBJ2-1; 8 positions agree with TRBD1. The CDR3 has 18 amino acids. Germline V gene data show CDR1 as LNHDA and CDR2 as SQIVND (reference sequence). Trimming removed 6 bases from V and 4 bases from J; junction bases left unmatched: 17. Here the CDR3 DNA reads TGTGCCAGTAGCCCAACGGTACCAGGGGGCAGGGGGTACAATGAGCAGTTCTTC. Translating it yields CASSPTVPGGRGYNEQFF. The variable domain in full, completed from reference TRBV19 and TRBJ2-1, reads DGGITQSPKYLFRKEGQNVTLSCEQNLNHDAMYWYRQDPGQGLRLIYYSQIVNDFQKGDIAEGYSVSREKKESFPLTVTSAQKNPTAFYLCASSPTVPGGRGYNEQFFGPGTRLTVL.

This clonotype was found a few times. The chain joins TRBV9 to TRBJ1-5, with no clear D. Between the trimmed V and J ends, which lost 0 bases and 3 bases, there was a span of 10 bases. Germline V gene data show CDR1 as SGDLS and CDR2 as YYNGEE. The CDR3 sequence is 15 residues long. CDR3 nucleotide sequence: TGTGCCAGCAGCGTAGGGGCCGGCAACAATCAGCCCCAGCATTTT. Encoded protein: CASSVGAGNNQPQHF. The full variable domain, with the rest looked up from reference TRBV9 and TRBJ1-5, is DSGVTQTPKHLITATGQRVTLRCSPRSGDLSVYWYQQSLDQGLQFLIQYYNGEERAKGNILERFSAQQFPDLHSELNLSSLELGDSALYFCASSVGAGNNQPQHFGDGTRLSIL.

In this sample, this clonotype turned up many times. The rearrangement uses TRBV29-1 and TRBJ1-4; D is possibly TRBD1 (5 bases). The CDR3 covers 14 residues. V dropped 0 bases and J dropped 13 bases, with 18 bases sitting between them. The germline CDR1 and CDR2 sequences are SQVTM and ANQGSEA. CDR3 nucleotide sequence: TGCAGCGTTGAAGATCTTTTTAACCAGGGAAGACTGTTTTTT. The encoded protein is CSVEDLFNQGRLFF.

This clonotype occurred many times. V is TRBV18 and J is TRBJ1-1, with D possibly TRBD1 on 6 matching bases. In germline, CDR1 is KGHSH, CDR2 LQKENI. Trimming removed 2 bases at V and 3 bases at J, with 7 bases between. The CDR3 has 13 amino acids. This CDR3 is CASSPRTDTEAFF. As DNA, the CDR3 is TGTGCCAGCTCACCAAGGACAGACACTGAAGCTTTCTTT.

In its sample, this clonotype was seen many times. This chain joins TRBV28 and TRBJ2-7; D is perhaps TRBD1 or TRBD2 (5 bases each). CDR1 and CDR2 (germline): MDHEN, SYDVKM. Trimming removed 4 bases at V and 4 bases at J, with 14 bases between. The CDR3 runs 14 residues. CDR3 coding DNA: TGTGCCAGCAGTTGGCAGGGAGATAGGTACGAGCAGTACTTC. Encoded protein: CASSWQGDRYEQYF.

This clonotype was picked up many times. The CDR3 bases are TGTGCGAGCGTTGGCGATACGCAGTATTTT. Translation gives CASVGDTQYF. V gene TRBV7-2 combines with J gene TRBJ2-3; unclear D gene. The CDR3 has 10 residues. The germline V gene encodes CDR1 SGHTA and CDR2 FQGNSA.

This clonotype appeared many times. V is TRBV7-9 and J is TRBJ2-1, with D perhaps matching TRBD1 (5 bases). Germline V gene data show CDR1 as SEHNR and CDR2 as FQNEAQ (reference sequence). Trimming stripped 0 bases from V and 8 bases from J, with 17 bases between. The CDR3 contains 16 residues. In DNA, the CDR3 is TGTGCCAGCAGCTTAGCGTTGGCAGGGCTATGGCATGAGCAGTTCTTC. It translates to CASSLALAGLWHEQFF.

This clonotype was counted at least ten times. The genes are TRBV6-1 and TRBJ2-7; TRBD2 is a possible D gene (5 bases). The germline V gene encodes CDR1 MNHNS and CDR2 SASEGT. The CDR3 extends over 12 amino acids. With 7 bases removed from V and 0 bases from J, the gap between germline ends came to 7 bases. The chain's CDR3 is CASKRSSYEQYF. CDR3 nucleotide sequence: TGTGCCAGCAAGCGGAGCTCCTACGAGCAGTACTTC.

This clonotype was observed a few times. This chain joins TRBV24-1 and TRBJ2-5; 7 positions agree with TRBD2. The CDR3 has 15 amino acids. Trimming took 4 bases from V and 2 from J; bases not matched to a gene: 6. Germline CDR1 KGHDR, CDR2 SFDVKD. Written as DNA, the CDR3 is TGTGCCACCAGTGAGGGGGGGAACCCACAAGAGACCCAGTACTTC. This gives the protein CATSEGGNPQETQYF.

The genes are TRBV27 and TRBJ1-5; 7 positions match TRBD1. Germline CDR1 MNHEY, CDR2 SMNVEV (reference sequence). CDR3 size: 15 residues. The V gene end was trimmed by 6 bases and the J gene end by 9 bases; junction bases not matched to a gene: 14. The CDR3 bases are TGTGCCAGCAGCCGTGAGGGGAGGGGGCGGGGGCCCCAGCATTTT. Translation: CASSREGRGRGPQHF.

This clonotype was recorded many times. J is TRBJ2-2 and V is TRBV11-2; 11 bases map to TRBD1. CDR3 length: 19 amino acids. The J segment lost 3 bases and the V segment lost 4 bases, leaving 13 bases of the junction unmatched. Germline loops: CDR1 SGHAT, CDR2 FQNNGV. CDR3 sequence (DNA): TGTGCCAGCAGCTCTGAGGCTGGACAGGGGGCCTGGGACACCGGGGAGCTGTTTTTT. Its protein product is CASSSEAGQGAWDTGELFF.

The sample holds a few counts of this clonotype. J is TRBJ2-5 and V is TRBV9; 11 positions match TRBD2. Germline CDR1 SGDLS, CDR2 YYNGEE. The CDR3 is 18 amino acids. Losses at the gene ends were 3 bases for V and 5 bases for J; bases not matched to a gene: 15. This CDR3 is CASSDRPFSGRARETQYF. In DNA, the CDR3 is TGTGCCAGCAGCGACAGACCTTTTAGCGGGAGGGCTCGGGAGACCCAGTACTTC.

This clonotype was detected only a few times. The genes are TRBV19 and TRBJ2-2, with 7 bases that match TRBD1. Germline lookup yields CDR1 LNHDA and CDR2 SQIVND (reference sequence). The CDR3 runs to 16 residues. The trim removed 4 bases at V and 3 bases at J, leaving 8 bases unmatched. The chain's CDR3 is CASSRTGDVYTGELFF. The CDR3 nucleotides read TGTGCCAGTAGTAGAACAGGGGACGTGTACACCGGGGAGCTGTTTTTT. Complete variable domain (other parts from reference TRBV19 and TRBJ2-2): DGGITQSPKYLFRKEGQNVTLSCEQNLNHDAMYWYRQDPGQGLRLIYYSQIVNDFQKGDIAEGYSVSREKKESFPLTVTSAQKNPTAFYLCASSRTGDVYTGELFFGEGSRLTVL.

This rearrangement joins TRBV30 to TRBJ2-7; 10 bases align to TRBD1. CDR1 and CDR2 (germline): GTSNPN, SVGIG (reference sequence). This CDR3 has 13 residues. V was pared by 8 bases and J by 1 base, with 5 bases of the junction left unmatched. The CDR3 sequence: CARKGQGSYEQYF. CDR3 nucleotides: TGTGCCCGTAAGGGACAGGGGTCCTACGAGCAGTACTTC.

This clonotype was detected only once. A clone one base away is much larger, so this may be a read error. The chain joins TRBV12-3 or TRBV12-4 to TRBJ2-5, with 8 bases lining up with TRBD2. The CDR3 runs 13 residues. V lost 8 bases, J lost 2 bases, and 4 bases stayed unmatched. CDR3: CASPGGKQETQYF. For the CDR3, the DNA is TGTGCCAGCCCGGGAGGGAAACAAGAGACCCAGTACTTC.

Of note for this clonotype: A much larger clone lies one base from this, so it may be a read error. The chain employs TRBV28 and TRBJ2-5, with 9 bases fitting TRBD1. Germline CDR1 reads MDHEN; CDR2 reads SYDVKM. This CDR3 has 14 amino acids. The CDR3 sequence is CVSTTGQGRETQYF. In DNA, the CDR3 is TGTGTCAGCACCACGGGACAGGGAAGGGAGACCCAGTACTTC.

The chain joins TRBV6-1 to TRBJ1-4; D is uncertain. CDR3 length: 11 residues. Germline V gives CDR1 MNHNS, CDR2 SASEGT. Deletions cut 6 bases from V and 6 bases from J, with 5 bases between. The CDR3, as DNA: TGTGCCAGCAGGGGAGATGAAAAACTGTTTTTT. It specifies CASRGDEKLFF.

CDR3 amino acids: CASSLTPPGAAYNSPLHF. CDR3 sequence (DNA): TGTGCCAGCAGCTTAACCCCCCCGGGGGCCGCCTATAATTCACCCCTCCACTTT. The chain has TRBV11-2 and TRBJ1-6, with D perhaps TRBD1 (6 bases). The CDR3 has 18 residues. V shed 2 bases and J shed 2 bases, with 16 bases lying between them. CDR1 is SGHAT and CDR2 is FQNNGV in the germline V gene.

V usage is TRBV27 and J usage is TRBJ2-7, with TRBD2 matching over 7 bases. This CDR3 spans 15 amino acids. Germline V gene sequence: CDR1 MNHEY, CDR2 SMNVEV (reference sequence). V dropped 5 bases and J dropped 3; count of bases not matched to a gene: 10. This CDR3 reads CASSPERGTNYEQYF. The CDR3 DNA follows: TGTGCCAGCAGTCCTGAGCGGGGAACAAACTACGAGCAGTACTTC.

This clonotype was counted ten times or more. The chain is built from TRBV10-3 and TRBJ1-2, with 8 bases identical to TRBD1. The V gene end was trimmed by 6 bases and the J gene end by 10 bases; junction bases not matched to a gene: 7. This CDR3 has 12 amino acids. CDR1 is ENHRY, CDR2 SYGVKD, per germline. This chain's CDR3 is CAISPGQEDYTF. As DNA, the CDR3 is TGTGCCATCAGCCCGGGACAGGAAGACTACACCTTC.

Note on this clonotype: The junction departs from the called germline gene at one end, perhaps through a read error. The V and J genes are TRBV6-1 and TRBJ2-1; TRBD2 aligns across 8 bases. CDR1 MNHNS and CDR2 SASEGT come from the germline V gene. The CDR3 is 16 residues long. CDR3 bases: TGTGCCAGCAGTCTCCCACTAGCGGAGATCTACAATGAGCAGTCCTTC. It codes for CASSLPLAEIYNEQSF.

This clonotype has ten or more counts. The genes are TRBV28 and TRBJ1-1; tentatively, D is TRBD1 (5 bases). Germline values: CDR1 MDHEN, CDR2 SYDVKM. V was shortened by 3 bases and J by 2 bases, with 10 bases between the two germline ends. The CDR3 extends over 14 amino acids. This CDR3 reads CASSFGAINTEAFF. CDR3 nucleotides: TGTGCCAGCAGTTTTGGGGCCATAAACACTGAAGCTTTCTTT.